This TCR beta chain was sequenced during a study of cytomegalovirus exposure and HLA in healthy donors. In this sample, this clone turned up once. What it recognizes is unknown. 60 Vbeta and 13 Jbeta primers were used in PCR. TCRdb's copy holds only in-frame clones and misses some; the assay was immunoSEQ multiplex PCR. Seen here are approximately 100,000 clones, around 67% observed once, and the top ten hold 2.5% to 4%. Whole-study findings and limits: Cytomegalovirus association was listed for 164 TCR beta chains. A missense variant in DCLRE1C was later tied to TCR beta V- and J-gene trimming.

This CDR3 comprises 16 residues. Germline values: CDR1 LGHNA, CDR2 YNFKEQ. J was trimmed by 6 bases and V by 0 bases; bases with no gene match: 4. The clonotype was recovered from a woman in her forties or fifties in good health and CMV-seronegative. V is TRBV4-2 and J is TRBJ1-4; 10 bases line up with TRBD1. Input material: PBMCs. The CDR3 bases are TGTGCCAGCAGCCAAGATCGTGGGACAGGGGATGAAAAACTGTTTTTT. Residues: CASSQDRGTGDEKLFF.